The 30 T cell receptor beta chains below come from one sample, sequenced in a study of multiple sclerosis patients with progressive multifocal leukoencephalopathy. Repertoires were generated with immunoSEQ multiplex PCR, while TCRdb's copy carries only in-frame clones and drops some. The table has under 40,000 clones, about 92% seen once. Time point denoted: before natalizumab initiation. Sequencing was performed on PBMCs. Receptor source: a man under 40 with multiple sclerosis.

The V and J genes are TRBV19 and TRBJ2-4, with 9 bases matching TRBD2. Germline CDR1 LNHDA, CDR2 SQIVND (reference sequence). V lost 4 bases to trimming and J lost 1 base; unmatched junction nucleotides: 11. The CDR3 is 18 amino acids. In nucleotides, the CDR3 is TGTGCCAGTAGTACCGGACTAGCGCGAGTGGTGGCCAAAAACATTCAGTACTTC. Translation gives CASSTGLARVVAKNIQYF.

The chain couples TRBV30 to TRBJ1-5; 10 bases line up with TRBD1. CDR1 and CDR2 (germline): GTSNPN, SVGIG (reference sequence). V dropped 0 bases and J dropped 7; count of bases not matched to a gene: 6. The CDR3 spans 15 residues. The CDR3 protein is CAWSVRGQGWQPQHF. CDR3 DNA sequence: TGTGCCTGGAGTGTACGGGGACAGGGGTGGCAGCCCCAGCATTTT.

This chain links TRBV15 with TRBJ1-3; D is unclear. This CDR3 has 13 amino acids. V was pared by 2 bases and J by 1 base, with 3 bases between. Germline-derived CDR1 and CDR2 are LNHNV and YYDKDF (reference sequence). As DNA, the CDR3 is TGTGCCACCAGCAGACAGTCTGGAAACACCATATATTTT. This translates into CATSRQSGNTIYF.

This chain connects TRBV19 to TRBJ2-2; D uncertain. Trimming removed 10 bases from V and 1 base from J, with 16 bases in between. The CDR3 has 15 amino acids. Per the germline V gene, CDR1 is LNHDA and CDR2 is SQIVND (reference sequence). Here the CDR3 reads CATTNPLKNTGELFF. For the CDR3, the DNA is TGTGCCACCACCAATCCGCTCAAGAACACCGGGGAGCTGTTTTTT. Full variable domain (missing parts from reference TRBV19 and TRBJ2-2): DGGITQSPKYLFRKEGQNVTLSCEQNLNHDAMYWYRQDPGQGLRLIYYSQIVNDFQKGDIAEGYSVSREKKESFPLTVTSAQKNPTAFYLCATTNPLKNTGELFFGEGSRLTVL.

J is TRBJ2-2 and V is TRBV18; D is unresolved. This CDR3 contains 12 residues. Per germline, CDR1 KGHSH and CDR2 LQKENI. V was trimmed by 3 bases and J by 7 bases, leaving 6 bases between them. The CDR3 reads CASSPSSGELFF. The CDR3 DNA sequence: TGTGCCAGCTCACCCTCGAGCGGGGAGCTGTTTTTT.

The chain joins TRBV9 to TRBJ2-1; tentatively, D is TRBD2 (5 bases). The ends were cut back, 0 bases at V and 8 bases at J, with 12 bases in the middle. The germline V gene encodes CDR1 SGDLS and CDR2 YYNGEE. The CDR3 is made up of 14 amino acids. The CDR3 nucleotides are TGTGCCAGCAGCGTAGGGGATACTAGGGATGAGCAGTTCTTC. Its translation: CASSVGDTRDEQFF.

The CDR3 sequence is CASSLVGLAGSGEQFF. In DNA form, the CDR3 reads TGCGCCAGCAGCTTGGTGGGACTAGCGGGCTCCGGTGAGCAGTTCTTC. V is TRBV5-1 and J is TRBJ2-1, with 12 bases matching TRBD2. Per the germline V gene, CDR1 is SGHRS and CDR2 is YFSETQ. The CDR3 has 16 amino acids. V lost 0 bases and J lost 9; bases outside the gene matches: 7.

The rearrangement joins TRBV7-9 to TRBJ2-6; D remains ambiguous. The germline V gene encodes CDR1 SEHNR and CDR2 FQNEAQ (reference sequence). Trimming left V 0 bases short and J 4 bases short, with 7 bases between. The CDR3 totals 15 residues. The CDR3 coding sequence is TGTGCCAGCAGCTTAGCGGAAGCCGGGGCCAACGTCCTGACTTTC. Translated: CASSLAEAGANVLTF.

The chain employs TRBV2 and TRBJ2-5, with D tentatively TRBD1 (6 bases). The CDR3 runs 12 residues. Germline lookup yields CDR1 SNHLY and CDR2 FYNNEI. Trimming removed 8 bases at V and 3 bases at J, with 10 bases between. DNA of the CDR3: TGTGCCAGCGGATGGACAGAAGAGACCCAGTACTTC. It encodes CASGWTEETQYF. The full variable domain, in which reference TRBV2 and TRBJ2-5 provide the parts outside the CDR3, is EPEVTQTPSHQVTQMGQEVILRCVPISNHLYFYWYRQILGQKVEFLVSFYNNEISEKSEIFDDQFSVERPDGSNFTLKIRSTKLEDSAMYFCASGWTEETQYFGPGTRLLVL.

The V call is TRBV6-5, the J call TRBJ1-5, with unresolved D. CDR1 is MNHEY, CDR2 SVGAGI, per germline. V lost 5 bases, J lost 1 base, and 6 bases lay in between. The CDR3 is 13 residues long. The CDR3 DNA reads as TGTGCCAGCAGTACAAGGAGCAATCAGCCCCAGCATTTT. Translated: CASSTRSNQPQHF.

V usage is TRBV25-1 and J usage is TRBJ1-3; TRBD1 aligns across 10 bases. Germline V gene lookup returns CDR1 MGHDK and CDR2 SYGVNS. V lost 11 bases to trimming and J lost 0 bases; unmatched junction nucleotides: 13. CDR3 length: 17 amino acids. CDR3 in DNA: TGTGCCTCTCGCGGGACAGGGGACTTGCGCTCTGGAAACACCATATATTTT. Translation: CASRGTGDLRSGNTIYF. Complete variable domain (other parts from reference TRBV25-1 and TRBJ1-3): EADIYQTPRYLVIGTGKKITLECSQTMGHDKMYWYQQDPGMELHLIHYSYGVNSTEKGDLSSESTVSRIRTEHFPLTLESARPSHTSQYLCASRGTGDLRSGNTIYFGEGSWLTVV.

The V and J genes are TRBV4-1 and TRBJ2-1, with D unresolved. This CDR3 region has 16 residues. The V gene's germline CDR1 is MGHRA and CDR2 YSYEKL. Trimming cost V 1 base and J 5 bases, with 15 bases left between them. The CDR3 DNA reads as TGCGCCAGCAGCCAAGTAGGTGGGATGGTAGACAATGAGCAGTTCTTC. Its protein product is CASSQVGGMVDNEQFF.

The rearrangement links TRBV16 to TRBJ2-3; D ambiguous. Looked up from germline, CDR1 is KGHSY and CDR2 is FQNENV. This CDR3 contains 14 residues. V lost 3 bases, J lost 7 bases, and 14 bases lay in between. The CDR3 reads CASSQSTPGHTQYF. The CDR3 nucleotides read TGTGCCAGCAGCCAGTCGACTCCTGGTCATACGCAGTATTTT.

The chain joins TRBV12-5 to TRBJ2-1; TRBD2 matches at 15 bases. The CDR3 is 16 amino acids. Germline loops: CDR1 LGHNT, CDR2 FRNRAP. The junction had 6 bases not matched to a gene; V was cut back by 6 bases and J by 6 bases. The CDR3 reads CASGRTSGRAGNEQFF. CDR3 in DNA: TGTGCTAGTGGCCGGACTAGCGGGAGGGCGGGCAATGAGCAGTTCTTC.

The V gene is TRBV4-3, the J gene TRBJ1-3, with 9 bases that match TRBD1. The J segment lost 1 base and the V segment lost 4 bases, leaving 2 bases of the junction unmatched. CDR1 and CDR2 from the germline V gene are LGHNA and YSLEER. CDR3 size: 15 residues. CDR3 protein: CASSPGTGSGNTIYF. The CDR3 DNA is TGCGCCAGCAGCCCCGGGACAGGGTCTGGAAACACCATATATTTT.

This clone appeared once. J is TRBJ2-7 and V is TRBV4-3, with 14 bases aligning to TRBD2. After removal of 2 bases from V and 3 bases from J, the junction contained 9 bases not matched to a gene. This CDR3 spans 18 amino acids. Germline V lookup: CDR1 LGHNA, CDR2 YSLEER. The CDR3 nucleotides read TGCGCCAGCAGCCAATTTCGACTAGCGGGAGGGCGTCACTACGAGCAGTACTTC. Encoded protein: CASSQFRLAGGRHYEQYF.

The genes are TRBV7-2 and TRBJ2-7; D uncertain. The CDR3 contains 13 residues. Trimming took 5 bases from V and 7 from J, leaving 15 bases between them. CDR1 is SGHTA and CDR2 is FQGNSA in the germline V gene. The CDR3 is CASSRLGSGEQYV. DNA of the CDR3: TGTGCCAGCAGCCGCCTAGGGTCCGGGGAGCAGTACGTC.

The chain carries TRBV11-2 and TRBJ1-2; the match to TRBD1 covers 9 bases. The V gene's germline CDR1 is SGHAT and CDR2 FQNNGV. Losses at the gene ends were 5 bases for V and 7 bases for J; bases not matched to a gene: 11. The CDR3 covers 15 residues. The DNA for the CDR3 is TGTGCCAGCAGCCGGGAGGGACAGGGAGTGGCTGGCTACACCTTC. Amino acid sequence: CASSREGQGVAGYTF. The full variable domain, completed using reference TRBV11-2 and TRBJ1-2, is EAGVAQSPRYKIIEKRQSVAFWCNPISGHATLYWYQQILGQGPKLLIQFQNNGVVDDSQLPKDRFSAERLKGVDSTLKIQPAKLEDSAVYLCASSREGQGVAGYTFGSGTRLTVV.

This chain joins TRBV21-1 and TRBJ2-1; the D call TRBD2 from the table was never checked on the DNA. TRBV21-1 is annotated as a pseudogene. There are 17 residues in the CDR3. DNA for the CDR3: TGTGCCAGCAGCAAAAGGACGAGAGGACTTTCTTACAATGAGCAGTTCTTC. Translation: CASSKRTRGLSYNEQFF.

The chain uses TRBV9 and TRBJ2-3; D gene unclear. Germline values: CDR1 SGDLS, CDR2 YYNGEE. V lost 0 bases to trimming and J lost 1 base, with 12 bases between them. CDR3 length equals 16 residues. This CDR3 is CASSVEGNYRTDTQYF. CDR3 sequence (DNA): TGTGCCAGCAGCGTAGAAGGGAACTACCGCACAGATACGCAGTATTTT.

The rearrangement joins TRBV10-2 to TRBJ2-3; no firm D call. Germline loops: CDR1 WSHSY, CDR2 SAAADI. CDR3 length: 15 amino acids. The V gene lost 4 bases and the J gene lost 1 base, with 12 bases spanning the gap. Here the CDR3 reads CASSGDTLRTDTQYF. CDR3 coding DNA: TGCGCCAGCAGTGGTGACACCCTCCGCACAGATACGCAGTATTTT.

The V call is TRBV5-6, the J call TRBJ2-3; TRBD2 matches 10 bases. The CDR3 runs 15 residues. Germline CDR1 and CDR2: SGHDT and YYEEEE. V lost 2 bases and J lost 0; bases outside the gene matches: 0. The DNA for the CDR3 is TGTGCCAGCAGCTTAGCGGGAGGGAGCACAGATACGCAGTATTTT. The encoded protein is CASSLAGGSTDTQYF.

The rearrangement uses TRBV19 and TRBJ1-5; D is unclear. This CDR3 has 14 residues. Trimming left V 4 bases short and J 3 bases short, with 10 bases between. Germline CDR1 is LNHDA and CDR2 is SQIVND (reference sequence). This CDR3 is CASSKMGNNQPQHF. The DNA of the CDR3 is TGTGCCAGTAGTAAGATGGGGAACAATCAGCCCCAGCATTTT.

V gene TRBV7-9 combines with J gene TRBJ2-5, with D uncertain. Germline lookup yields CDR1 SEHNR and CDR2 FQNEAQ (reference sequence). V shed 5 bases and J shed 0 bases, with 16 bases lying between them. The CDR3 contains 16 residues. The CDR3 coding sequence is TGTGCCAGCAGCCGCCTACCACCGCGGTACCAAGAGACCCAGTACTTC. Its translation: CASSRLPPRYQETQYF.

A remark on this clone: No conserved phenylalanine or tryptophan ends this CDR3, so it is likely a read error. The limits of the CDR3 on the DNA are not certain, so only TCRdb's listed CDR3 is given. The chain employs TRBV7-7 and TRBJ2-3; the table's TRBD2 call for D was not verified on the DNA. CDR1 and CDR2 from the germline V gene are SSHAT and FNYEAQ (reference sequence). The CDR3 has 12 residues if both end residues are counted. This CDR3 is CASSLALCGVQE.

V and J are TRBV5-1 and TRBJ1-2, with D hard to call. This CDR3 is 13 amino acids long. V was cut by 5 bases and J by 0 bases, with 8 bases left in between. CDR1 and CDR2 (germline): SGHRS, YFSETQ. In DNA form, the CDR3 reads TGCGCCAGCAGATTAACACCTAACTATGGCTACACCTTC. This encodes CASRLTPNYGYTF.

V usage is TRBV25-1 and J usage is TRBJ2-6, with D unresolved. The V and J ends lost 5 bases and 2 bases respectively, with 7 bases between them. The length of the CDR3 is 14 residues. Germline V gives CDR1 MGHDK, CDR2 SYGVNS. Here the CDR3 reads CASSMGTGANVLTF. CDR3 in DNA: TGTGCCAGCAGTATGGGGACTGGGGCCAACGTCCTGACTTTC. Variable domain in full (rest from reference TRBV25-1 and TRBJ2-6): EADIYQTPRYLVIGTGKKITLECSQTMGHDKMYWYQQDPGMELHLIHYSYGVNSTEKGDLSSESTVSRIRTEHFPLTLESARPSHTSQYLCASSMGTGANVLTFGAGSRLTVL.

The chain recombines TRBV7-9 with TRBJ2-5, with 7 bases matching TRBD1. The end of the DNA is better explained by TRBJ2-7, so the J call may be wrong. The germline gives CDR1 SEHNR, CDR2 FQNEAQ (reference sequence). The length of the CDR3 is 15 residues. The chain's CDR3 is CASREGAPEPLEQYF. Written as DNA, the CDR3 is TGTGCCAGCAGAGAGGGGGCTCCAGAGCCGCTCGAGCAGTACTTC.

CDR3 sequence (DNA): TGCGCCAGCAGCCTGGGGACAGGGAACTCCCACACTGAAGCTTTCTTT. It translates to CASSLGTGNSHTEAFF. This chain joins TRBV4-1 and TRBJ1-1; the match to TRBD1 covers 9 bases. CDR1 MGHRA and CDR2 YSYEKL come from the germline V gene. The CDR3 sequence is 16 residues long. Trimming removed 4 bases from V and 3 bases from J; junction bases left unmatched: 9.

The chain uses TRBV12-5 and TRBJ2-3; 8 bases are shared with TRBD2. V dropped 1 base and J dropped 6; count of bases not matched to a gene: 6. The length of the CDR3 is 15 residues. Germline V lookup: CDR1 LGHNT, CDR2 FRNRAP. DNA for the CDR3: TGTGCTAGTGGTTTGGGGGGCGGGAGGACCGATACGCAGTATTTT. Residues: CASGLGGGRTDTQYF.